This T cell receptor beta chain is drawn from a study of human T cells and chemical hapten exposure. Time point: pre-sensitization, week 0. The treatment here: therapeutic diphenylcyclopropenone sensitization with weekly scalp DPC. TCRdb re-called the RACE reads with MiXCR, one entry per CDR3 protein. The repertoire consists of about 260,000 distinct CDR3 sequences, with 7% to 10% occurring once and the leading ten covering about 2.1%. Trimming shortened V by 2 bases and J by 12 bases, and 13 bases separated the two germline ends. The CDR3 spans 13 residues. Germline V CDR1 and CDR2: SNHLY, FYNNEI. The clonotype comes from a middle-aged woman with alopecia areata. Some clones in this sample may be carry-over from other donors' samples. V usage is TRBV2 and J usage is TRBJ1-4; possible D gene TRBD1, 5 bases. The sequences come from whole blood, collected in connection with sensitization to the hapten diphenylcyclopropenone (DPC). CDR3 loop: CASSEFGGAQLFF. Here the CDR3 DNA reads TGTGCCAGCAGTGAATTTGGAGGGGCACAACTGTTTTTT.